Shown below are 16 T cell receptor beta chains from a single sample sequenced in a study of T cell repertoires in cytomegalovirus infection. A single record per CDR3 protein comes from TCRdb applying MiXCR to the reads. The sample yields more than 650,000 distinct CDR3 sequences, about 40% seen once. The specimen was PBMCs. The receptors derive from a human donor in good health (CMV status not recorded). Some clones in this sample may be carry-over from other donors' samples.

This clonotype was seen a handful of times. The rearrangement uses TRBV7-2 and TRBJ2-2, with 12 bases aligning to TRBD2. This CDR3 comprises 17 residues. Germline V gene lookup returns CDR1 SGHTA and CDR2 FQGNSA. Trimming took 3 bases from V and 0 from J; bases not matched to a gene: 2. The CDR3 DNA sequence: TGTGCCAGCAGCTTGTCTAGCGGGAGGGCGAACACCGGGGAGCTGTTTTTT. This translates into CASSLSSGRANTGELFF. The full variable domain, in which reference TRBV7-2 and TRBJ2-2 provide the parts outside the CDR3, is GAGVSQSPSNKVTEKGKDVELRCDPISGHTALYWYRQSLGQGLEFLIYFQGNSAPDKSGLPSDRFSAERTGGSVSTLTIQRTQQEDSAVYLCASSLSSGRANTGELFFGEGSRLTVL.

The CDR3 reads CSARPPGSYEQYF. CDR3 bases: TGCAGTGCTAGGCCCCCAGGGTCCTACGAGCAGTACTTC. V and J are TRBV20-1 and TRBJ2-7; a possible D gene is TRBD1 (5 bases). CDR3 length equals 13 residues. Germline V gives CDR1 DFQATT, CDR2 SNEGSKA (reference sequence). Trimming removed 3 bases at V and 1 base at J, with 10 bases between.

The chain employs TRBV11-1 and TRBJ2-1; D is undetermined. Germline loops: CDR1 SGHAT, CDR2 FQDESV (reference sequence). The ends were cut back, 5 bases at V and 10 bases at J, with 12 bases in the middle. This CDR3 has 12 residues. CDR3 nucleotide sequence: TGTGCCAGCAGCCTCCCCGGCGTAGAGCAGTTCTTC. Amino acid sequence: CASSLPGVEQFF.

In nucleotides, the CDR3 is TGTGCCAGTAGTTCCCCGGGACAGGCTCCCGTTGGACCCCAGCATTTT. Amino acid sequence: CASSSPGQAPVGPQHF. This chain uses TRBV19 with TRBJ1-5, with 8 bases that match TRBD1. Germline lookup yields CDR1 LNHDA and CDR2 SQIVND (reference sequence). The CDR3 loop spans 16 amino acids. The junction had 16 bases not matched to a gene; V was cut back by 5 bases and J by 10 bases.

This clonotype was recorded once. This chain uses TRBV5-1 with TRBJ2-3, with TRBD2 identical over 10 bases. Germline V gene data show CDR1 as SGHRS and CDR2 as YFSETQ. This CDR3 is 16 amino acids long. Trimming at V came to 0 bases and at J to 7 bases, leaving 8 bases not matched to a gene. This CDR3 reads CASSLVSSGGAHTQYF. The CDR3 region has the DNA TGCGCCAGCAGCTTGGTCTCAAGCGGGGGGGCCCATACGCAGTATTTT.

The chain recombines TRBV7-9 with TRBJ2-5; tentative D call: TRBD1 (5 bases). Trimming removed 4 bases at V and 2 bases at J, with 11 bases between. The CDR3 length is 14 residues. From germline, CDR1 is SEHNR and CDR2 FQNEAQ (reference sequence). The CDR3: CASSSLRQQETQYF. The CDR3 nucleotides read TGTGCCAGCAGCTCCCTTCGACAGCAAGAGACCCAGTACTTC.

The CDR3 protein is CASSTPTTGPEQFF. CDR3 in DNA: TGTGCCAGTAGTACCCCAACGACTGGCCCTGAGCAGTTCTTC. The gene calls are TRBV19 and TRBJ2-1; no clear D gene. The CDR3 is made up of 14 amino acids. From germline, CDR1 is LNHDA and CDR2 SQIVND (reference sequence). The germline V and J ends were trimmed by 4 bases and 9 bases, with 16 bases remaining between them.

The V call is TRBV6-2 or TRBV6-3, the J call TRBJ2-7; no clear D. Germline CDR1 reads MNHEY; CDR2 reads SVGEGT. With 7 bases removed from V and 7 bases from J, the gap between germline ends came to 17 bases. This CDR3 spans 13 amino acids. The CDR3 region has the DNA TGTGCCAGCAACCAACGACGAGACGGGGAGCAGTACTTC. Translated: CASNQRRDGEQYF.

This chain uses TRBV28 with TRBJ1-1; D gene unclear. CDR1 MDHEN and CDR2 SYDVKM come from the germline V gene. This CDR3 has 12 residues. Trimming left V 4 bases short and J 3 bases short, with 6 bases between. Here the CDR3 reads CASSYPYTEAFF. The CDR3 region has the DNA TGTGCCAGCAGTTACCCGTACACTGAAGCTTTCTTT.

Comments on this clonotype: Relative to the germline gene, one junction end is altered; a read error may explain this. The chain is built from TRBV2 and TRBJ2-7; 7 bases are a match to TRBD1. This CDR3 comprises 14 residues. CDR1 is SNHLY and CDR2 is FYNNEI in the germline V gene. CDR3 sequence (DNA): TGTGCCAGCAGAGAAGGGACAGCGGCCTACGAGCAGTACTTC. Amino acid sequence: CASREGTAAYEQYF.

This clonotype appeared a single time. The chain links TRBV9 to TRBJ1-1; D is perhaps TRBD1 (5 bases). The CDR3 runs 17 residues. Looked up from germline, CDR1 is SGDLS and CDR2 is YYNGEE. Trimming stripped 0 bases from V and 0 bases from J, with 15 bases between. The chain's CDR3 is CASSVDPWGGLNTEAFF. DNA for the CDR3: TGTGCCAGCAGCGTAGATCCGTGGGGGGGGTTGAACACTGAAGCTTTCTTT.

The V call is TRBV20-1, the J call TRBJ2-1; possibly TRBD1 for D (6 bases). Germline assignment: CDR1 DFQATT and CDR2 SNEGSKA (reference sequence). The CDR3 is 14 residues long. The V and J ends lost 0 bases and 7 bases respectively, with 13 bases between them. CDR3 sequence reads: CSARDLTGLNEQFF. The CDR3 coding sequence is TGCAGTGCTAGAGACCTCACAGGGCTAAATGAGCAGTTCTTC.

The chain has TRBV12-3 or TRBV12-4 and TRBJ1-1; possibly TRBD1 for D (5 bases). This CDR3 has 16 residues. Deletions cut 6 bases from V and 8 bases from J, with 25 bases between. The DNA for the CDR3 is TGTGCCAGCAGCACCCTTCCTCGGGACGACAATGGCGAAGCTTTCTTT. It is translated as CASSTLPRDDNGEAFF.

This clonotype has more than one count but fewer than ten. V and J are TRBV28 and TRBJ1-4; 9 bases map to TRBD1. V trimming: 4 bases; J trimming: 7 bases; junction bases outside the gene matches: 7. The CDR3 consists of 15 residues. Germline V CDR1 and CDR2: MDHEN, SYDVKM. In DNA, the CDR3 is TGTGCCAGCAGTTCCAGACAGGGGGTTCCTGAAAAACTGTTTTTT. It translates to CASSSRQGVPEKLFF.

The CDR3 sequence: CASSRQGAGGEKLFF. The CDR3 region has the DNA TGTGCCAGCAGTCGACAGGGGGCGGGGGGTGAAAAACTGTTTTTT. The chain employs TRBV28 and TRBJ1-4; 10 nucleotides match TRBD1. Germline CDR1 is MDHEN and CDR2 is SYDVKM. This CDR3 comprises 15 residues. J was trimmed by 7 bases and V by 5 bases; bases with no gene match: 7.

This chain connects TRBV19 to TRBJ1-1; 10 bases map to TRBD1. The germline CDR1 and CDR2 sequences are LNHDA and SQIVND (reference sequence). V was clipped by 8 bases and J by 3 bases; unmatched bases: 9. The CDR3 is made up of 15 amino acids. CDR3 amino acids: CASLYRDRGDTEAFF. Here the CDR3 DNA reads TGTGCCAGTTTATACCGGGACAGGGGTGACACTGAAGCTTTCTTT.